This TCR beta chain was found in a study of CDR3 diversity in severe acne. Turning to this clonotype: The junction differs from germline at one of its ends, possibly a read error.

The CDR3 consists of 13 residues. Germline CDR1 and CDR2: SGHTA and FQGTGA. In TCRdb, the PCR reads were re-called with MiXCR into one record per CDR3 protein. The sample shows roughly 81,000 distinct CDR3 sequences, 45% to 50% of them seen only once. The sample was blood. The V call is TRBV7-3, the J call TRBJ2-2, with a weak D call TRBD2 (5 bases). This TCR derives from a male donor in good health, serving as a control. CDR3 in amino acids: CATSDSTPRELFF. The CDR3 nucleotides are TGTGCCACCAGTGATTCCACTCCGAGGGAACTGTTTTTT.